The 9 T cell receptor beta chains listed next were all sequenced from one sample in a study. Generated by immunoSEQ multiplex PCR, the TCRdb table keeps only in-frame clones and is missing some. This sample carries 40,000 to 55,000 clones, more than 80% of them seen once, and the ten largest clones take around 11%. Sequencing was done on a sample of PBMCs. These receptors originate from a man between 40 and 49 years old with rheumatoid arthritis.

The chain has TRBV13 and TRBJ2-5; D uncertain. V gave up 1 base and J gave up 5 bases, with 14 bases separating them. This CDR3 has 15 amino acids. CDR1 and CDR2 (germline): PRHDT, FYEKMQ (reference sequence). The CDR3 DNA reads as TGTGCCAGCAGCTTAGTATCGTTGCGAAGCGAGACCCAGTACTTC. Translated: CASSLVSLRSETQYF.

This chain uses TRBV5-1 with TRBJ2-1; tentatively, D is TRBD1 (5 bases). Germline CDR1 reads SGHRS; CDR2 reads YFSETQ. The CDR3 extends over 14 amino acids. V was shortened by 4 bases and J by 2 bases, with 10 bases between the two germline ends. In DNA, the CDR3 is TGCGCCAGCAGCCCTGGACAAACCTACAATGAGCAGTTCTTC. Protein product: CASSPGQTYNEQFF.

The chain carries TRBV6-5 and TRBJ1-2; D might be TRBD1 (6 bases). The CDR3 consists of 12 residues. V was pared by 6 bases and J by 8 bases, with 13 bases between. Germline V gene sequence: CDR1 MNHEY, CDR2 SVGAGI. The CDR3 reads CASSQQGGGYTF. CDR3 DNA sequence: TGTGCCAGCAGCCAACAGGGTGGGGGCTACACCTTC.

V is TRBV5-1 and J is TRBJ2-7; 7 positions agree with TRBD1. V trimming: 1 base; J trimming: 5 bases; junction bases outside the gene matches: 3. Germline V gene lookup returns CDR1 SGHRS and CDR2 YFSETQ. The CDR3 spans 13 residues. The CDR3: CASSLRDSDEQYF. Here the CDR3 DNA reads TGCGCCAGCAGCTTGAGGGACAGCGACGAGCAGTACTTC.

This chain uses TRBV7-2 with TRBJ2-1, with 7 nucleotides matching TRBD2. The CDR3 spans 15 residues. CDR1 is SGHTA and CDR2 is FQGNSA in the germline V gene. J was trimmed by 4 bases and V by 2 bases; bases with no gene match: 5. In nucleotides, the CDR3 is TGTGCCAGCAGCTTAACGGGAGGTTTTTACAATGAGCAGTTCTTC. Encoded protein: CASSLTGGFYNEQFF.

This rearrangement joins TRBV20-1 to TRBJ1-3; D gene uncertain. V gave up 3 bases and J gave up 2 bases, with 2 bases separating them. This CDR3 comprises 11 residues. Germline CDR1 and CDR2: DFQATT and SNEGSKA (reference sequence). The CDR3 sequence is CSASTGNTIYF. The CDR3 DNA is TGCAGTGCTAGCACTGGAAACACCATATATTTT.

V usage is TRBV4-3 and J usage is TRBJ2-7; D gene uncertain. V was shortened by 3 bases and J by 0 bases, with 12 bases between the two germline ends. The CDR3 spans 15 residues. Per germline, CDR1 LGHNA and CDR2 YSLEER. CDR3 nucleotide sequence: TGCGCCAGCAGCCAGACTGACGGAGACTCCTACGAGCAGTACTTC. Its protein product is CASSQTDGDSYEQYF.

The rearrangement joins TRBV7-3 to TRBJ2-1; the D gene is possibly TRBD2 (5 bases). Germline CDR1 reads SGHTA; CDR2 reads FQGTGA. This CDR3 contains 13 residues. Trimming left V 5 bases short and J 6 bases short, with 11 bases between. DNA of the CDR3: TGTGCCAGCAGCCTAGAGCGGTCCAATGAGCAGTTCTTC. Translated: CASSLERSNEQFF.

The V call is TRBV5-4, the J call TRBJ2-7; D may correspond to TRBD1 or TRBD2 (5 bases each). Trimming took off 7 bases at V and 7 bases at J, with 21 bases between the two ends. Germline values: CDR1 SGHNT, CDR2 YYREEE (reference sequence). There are 14 residues in the CDR3. CDR3 loop: CASRSGLVLSEQYF. CDR3 DNA: TGTGCCAGCCGCTCGGGGCTCGTTTTATCGGAGCAGTACTTC.